This T cell receptor beta chain was recorded in a study of cytotoxic CD8 clonotypes in ibrutinib-treated CLL. The CDR3 runs 12 residues. Some clones are missing from TCRdb's copy, which holds only in-frame ones; the method was immunoSEQ multiplex PCR. Altogether roughly 250,000 clones are present, less than 75% being singletons, with the ten largest covering over 15%. The chain combines TRBV21-1 with TRBJ1-5. TRBV21-1 has pseudogene status. Material: PBMCs, obtained after 24 months of ibrutinib treatment. This sequence was found in a human donor with chronic lymphocytic leukemia. CDR3 bases: TGTGCCAGCAGTTACCCCAATCAGCCCCAGCATTTT. It specifies CASSYPNQPQHF.